This entry lists 14 T cell receptor beta chains sequenced from one sample in a study of cytomegalovirus exposure and HLA in healthy donors. 13 Jbeta primers and 60 Vbeta primers were used for the PCR. Sequencing used immunoSEQ multiplex PCR; TCRdb keeps in-frame clones, though not all of them. This sample carries under 150,000 clones, roughly 72% of them seen once, and the ten largest clones take 3.5% to 5%. Sequenced: PBMCs. The source of these receptors is a woman in her thirties or forties in good health and CMV-seropositive.

This clone was found once. V usage is TRBV5-4 and J usage is TRBJ2-5; 9 positions agree with TRBD2. This CDR3 is 16 amino acids long. Germline V lookup: CDR1 SGHNT, CDR2 YYREEE (reference sequence). The V and J ends lost 0 bases and 5 bases, in that order; junction bases with no gene match: 8. The CDR3 nucleotides are TGTGCCAGCAGCTTGGAAGGTAGCGGGAGTCTGGAGACCCAGTACTTC. This sequence encodes CASSLEGSGSLETQYF.

This sequence joins TRBV4-2 and TRBJ2-1, with D uncertain. Trimming took 4 bases from V and 8 from J, leaving 12 bases between them. Germline CDR1 and CDR2: LGHNA and YNFKEQ. There are 13 residues in the CDR3. CDR3 sequence reads: CASSLLKADEQFF. The DNA for the CDR3 is TGTGCCAGCAGCCTGTTAAAAGCTGATGAGCAGTTCTTC.

Of note for this clone: Relative to the germline gene, one junction end is altered; a read error may explain this. The chain uses TRBV9 and TRBJ2-7, with 8 bases that match TRBD2. Germline V CDR1 and CDR2: SGDLS, YYNGEE. The CDR3 runs to 15 residues. The CDR3 reads CASGVGESGSYEQYF. In DNA form, the CDR3 reads TGTGCCAGCGGCGTAGGGGAGAGCGGGAGCTACGAGCAGTACTTC.

This clone was seen ten or more times. J is TRBJ2-7 and V is TRBV2, with 7 bases identical to TRBD2. Trimming cost V 1 base and J 2 bases; bases outside gene matches: 8. Germline-derived CDR1 and CDR2 are SNHLY and FYNNEI. The CDR3 has 16 residues. The CDR3, as DNA: TGTGCCAGCAGTGAAGTACGGTCTAGCGGCACCTACGAGCAGTACTTC. Residues: CASSEVRSSGTYEQYF. Filled out from reference TRBV2 and TRBJ2-7, the complete variable domain reads EPEVTQTPSHQVTQMGQEVILRCVPISNHLYFYWYRQILGQKVEFLVSFYNNEISEKSEIFDDQFSVERPDGSNFTLKIRSTKLEDSAMYFCASSEVRSSGTYEQYFGPGTRLTVT.

This clone was counted once. J is TRBJ1-5 and V is TRBV28; no reliable D call. V dropped 3 bases and J dropped 4 bases, with 7 bases sitting between them. CDR1 is MDHEN, CDR2 SYDVKM, per germline. The CDR3 contains 13 residues. The CDR3 is CASSFTGNQPQHF. Written as DNA, the CDR3 is TGTGCCAGCAGTTTTACGGGGAATCAGCCCCAGCATTTT.

The chain has TRBV7-6 and TRBJ1-1, with D perhaps TRBD1 (5 bases). V was pared by 5 bases and J by 4 bases, with 17 bases between. The CDR3 totals 15 residues. Per the germline V gene, CDR1 is SGHVS and CDR2 is FNYEAQ. The CDR3 nucleotides read TGTGCCAGCAGCCCCGTCGGGGGGGTCACCACTGAAGCTTTCTTT. Protein product: CASSPVGGVTTEAFF.

As DNA, the CDR3 is TGTGCCAGTAGTATAGAGGGCAGGGATTGGCATGAGCAGTTCTTC. This encodes CASSIEGRDWHEQFF. V and J are TRBV19 and TRBJ2-1, with D possibly matching TRBD1 (5 bases). Germline CDR1 and CDR2: LNHDA and SQIVND (reference sequence). The CDR3 extends over 15 amino acids. Trimming removed 0 bases from V and 8 bases from J, with 14 bases in between.

The chain employs TRBV7-3 and TRBJ2-1; TRBD2 matches 9 bases. The J segment lost 3 bases and the V segment lost 1 base, leaving 10 bases of the junction unmatched. The CDR3 is 18 residues long. The germline gives CDR1 SGHTA, CDR2 FQGTGA. The CDR3 DNA reads as TGTGCCAGCAGCTTAAGCCCCCCAGCGGGGGGATTCTACAATGAGCAGTTCTTC. Its translation: CASSLSPPAGGFYNEQFF.

The rearrangement uses TRBV6-5 and TRBJ2-5; TRBD2 aligns across 8 bases. The J segment lost 5 bases and the V segment lost 0 bases, leaving 2 bases of the junction unmatched. CDR1 is MNHEY, CDR2 SVGAGI, per germline. The CDR3 sequence is 14 residues long. DNA of the CDR3: TGTGCCAGCAGTTACTCGGGCGGGGGGGAGACCCAGTACTTC. Translating gives CASSYSGGGETQYF.

The chain recombines TRBV5-1 with TRBJ2-5, with TRBD2 identical over 13 bases. Germline V gene lookup returns CDR1 SGHRS and CDR2 YFSETQ. The CDR3 has 17 residues. V dropped 4 bases and J dropped 5; count of bases not matched to a gene: 11. For the CDR3, the DNA is TGCGCCAGCAGCCACGGACTAGCGGGGGATCTTTCGGAGACCCAGTACTTC. It is translated as CASSHGLAGDLSETQYF.

The rearrangement joins TRBV5-1 to TRBJ2-1, with TRBD2 matching over 8 bases. This CDR3 contains 16 residues. V was pared by 4 bases and J by 9 bases, with 15 bases of the junction left unmatched. Germline-derived CDR1 and CDR2 are SGHRS and YFSETQ. Written as DNA, the CDR3 is TGCGCCAGCAGCGAAGGCCTAGCGGGTCCATGGGGTGAGCAGTTCTTC. This encodes CASSEGLAGPWGEQFF.

The chain links TRBV27 to TRBJ2-7; 10 nucleotides match TRBD2. Germline V gene data show CDR1 as MNHEY and CDR2 as SMNVEV (reference sequence). Trimming cost V 0 bases and J 1 base; bases outside gene matches: 3. This CDR3 has 16 residues. The DNA for the CDR3 is TGTGCCAGCAGTTTATCGGCTAGCGGGAGATCCTACGAGCAGTACTTC. Translating it yields CASSLSASGRSYEQYF.

The chain has TRBV19 and TRBJ1-2, with D maybe TRBD1 (5 bases). The CDR3 sequence is 12 residues long. V was trimmed by 9 bases and J by 7 bases, leaving 15 bases between them. Per germline, CDR1 LNHDA and CDR2 SQIVND (reference sequence). The CDR3 DNA follows: TGTGCCAGCAGGGTTCCGGTCTGTGGCTACACCTTC. Amino acids: CASRVPVCGYTF.

J is TRBJ2-7 and V is TRBV5-4, with 7 positions matching TRBD1. The V segment lost 3 bases and the J segment 5 bases; nucleotides outside the gene matches: 8. CDR3 length equals 14 residues. The V gene's germline CDR1 is SGHNT and CDR2 YYREEE (reference sequence). The CDR3 bases are TGTGCCAGCAGCTCTATTCTGACAGGGAACGAGCAGTACTTC. It encodes CASSSILTGNEQYF.